Presented here are 26 T cell receptor beta chains from one specimen sequenced in a study of cytomegalovirus exposure and HLA in healthy donors. PCR amplification relied on 60 Vbeta primers (plus 13 Jbeta primers). TCRdb's copy holds only in-frame clones and misses some; the assay was immunoSEQ multiplex PCR. This table holds about 160,000 clones, under 75% found once. Sequences were obtained from PBMCs. All receptors come from a man aged 40-50 years in good health and CMV-seropositive.

V and J are TRBV7-9 and TRBJ2-1, with D tentatively TRBD2 (6 bases). The CDR3 is 16 amino acids. Germline V gene lookup returns CDR1 SEHNR and CDR2 FQNEAQ (reference sequence). Trimming left V 5 bases short and J 6 bases short, with 20 bases between. Here the CDR3 reads CASSRTGGAPRNEQFF. The CDR3 coding sequence is TGTGCCAGCAGCCGGACCGGCGGGGCGCCCCGCAATGAGCAGTTCTTC.

This CDR3 is CAIRGDRIFYGYTF. For the CDR3, the DNA is TGTGCCATCAGGGGGGACAGAATTTTCTATGGCTACACCTTC. The chain joins TRBV10-3 to TRBJ1-2; 7 nucleotides align to TRBD1. The V gene's germline CDR1 is ENHRY and CDR2 SYGVKD. Trimming at V came to 6 bases and at J to 4 bases, leaving 8 bases not matched to a gene. This CDR3 contains 14 residues.

V and J are TRBV7-2 and TRBJ1-1, with D unclear. From germline, CDR1 is SGHTA and CDR2 FQGNSA. V shed 5 bases and J shed 7 bases, with 8 bases lying between them. The CDR3 length is 11 residues. The CDR3 nucleotides read TGTGCCAGCAGCGCAAACTATGAAGCTTTCTTT. It codes for CASSANYEAFF. Together with reference TRBV7-2 and TRBJ1-1, the CDR3 gives the full variable domain: GAGVSQSPSNKVTEKGKDVELRCDPISGHTALYWYRQSLGQGLEFLIYFQGNSAPDKSGLPSDRFSAERTGGSVSTLTIQRTQQEDSAVYLCASSANYEAFFGQGTRLTVV.

The chain is built from TRBV6-6 and TRBJ2-7, with 7 bases lining up with TRBD1. The CDR3 extends over 14 amino acids. Germline values: CDR1 MNHNY, CDR2 SVGAGI (reference sequence). Unmatched junction bases numbered 6, after V lost 5 bases and J lost 2 bases. This CDR3 is CASSGGQLTYEQYF. The DNA of the CDR3 is TGTGCCAGCAGTGGGGGACAGCTTACCTACGAGCAGTACTTC.

This clone was seen a few times. The rearrangement joins TRBV5-4 to TRBJ2-3; perhaps TRBD1 as D (5 bases). The CDR3 is made up of 12 amino acids. Germline loops: CDR1 SGHNT, CDR2 YYREEE (reference sequence). Trimming removed 4 bases from V and 5 bases from J, with 8 bases in between. CDR3 amino acids: CASSGAGDTQYF. DNA of the CDR3: TGTGCCAGCAGCGGGGCAGGAGATACGCAGTATTTT.

The CDR3 DNA sequence: TGCGCCAGCAGCCACCCAAGGGGGGACAGCGAGCAGTATTTT. This sequence encodes CASSHPRGDSEQYF. The chain links TRBV4-3 to TRBJ2-3, with D perhaps matching TRBD1 (7 bases). Deletions cut 3 bases from V and 11 bases from J, with 18 bases between. The CDR3 is made up of 14 amino acids. Germline CDR1 and CDR2: LGHNA and YSLEER.

This clone appeared a few times. The V and J genes are TRBV4-2 and TRBJ1-4; D remains unclear. V was clipped by 0 bases and J by 13 bases, with 15 bases between them. Germline CDR1 LGHNA, CDR2 YNFKEQ. The CDR3 is 14 amino acids. The CDR3, as DNA: TGTGCCAGCAGCCAAGAAGGAGAGACCGCCGCACTGTTTTTT. Its translation is CASSQEGETAALFF.

The chain carries TRBV6-5 and TRBJ1-2, with 11 positions matching TRBD1. The CDR3 runs 15 residues. Germline V lookup: CDR1 MNHEY, CDR2 SVGAGI. V trimming: 4 bases; J trimming: 3 bases; junction bases outside the gene matches: 4. The DNA of the CDR3 is TGTGCCAGCAGTTTACCGGGACAGGGGGACTATGGCTACACCTTC. It specifies CASSLPGQGDYGYTF.

This clone was recorded a few times. The chain links TRBV6-1 to TRBJ1-1; D call uncertain. The V end was cut by 3 bases, the J end by 4 bases, with 9 bases between. This CDR3 is built from 13 residues. Germline lookup yields CDR1 MNHNS and CDR2 SASEGT. The CDR3 DNA follows: TGTGCCAGCAGTGAGCCACAGAGCACTGAAGCTTTCTTT. Amino acid sequence: CASSEPQSTEAFF.

The V gene is TRBV5-8, the J gene TRBJ2-7; no definite D call. The CDR3 is made up of 11 amino acids. The V end lost 3 bases, the J end lost 1 base, and 2 bases lay between the germline ends. Germline loops: CDR1 SGHTS, CDR2 YDEGEE. The chain's CDR3 is CASSSSYEQYF. The CDR3 bases are TGTGCCAGCAGCTCGTCCTACGAGCAGTACTTC.

V gene TRBV27 combines with J gene TRBJ2-3; 8 bases are a match to TRBD2. This CDR3 is built from 16 residues. V lost 1 base, J lost 2 bases, and 5 bases stayed unmatched. Germline assignment: CDR1 MNHEY and CDR2 SMNVEV (reference sequence). Here the CDR3 reads CASSLFGLANTDTQYF. The CDR3 region has the DNA TGTGCCAGCAGTTTATTCGGACTAGCAAACACAGATACGCAGTATTTT.

The chain links TRBV6-5 to TRBJ1-1; D gene uncertain. V was trimmed by 5 bases and J by 5 bases, leaving 12 bases between them. The germline gives CDR1 MNHEY, CDR2 SVGAGI. The CDR3 loop spans 13 amino acids. CDR3 loop: CASSETYNTEAFF. The DNA for the CDR3 is TGTGCCAGCAGTGAAACATACAATACTGAAGCTTTCTTT.

This sequence joins TRBV5-1 and TRBJ1-4; 7 bases are a match to TRBD1. The CDR3 sequence is 16 residues long. V trimming: 4 bases; J trimming: 4 bases; junction bases outside the gene matches: 10. The V gene's germline CDR1 is SGHRS and CDR2 YFSETQ. The CDR3 sequence: CASSPRPTGNNEKLFF. CDR3 DNA: TGCGCCAGCAGCCCCCGACCGACAGGGAATAATGAAAAACTGTTTTTT.

This clone was seen more than once but under ten times. This sequence joins TRBV19 and TRBJ2-1, with D tentatively TRBD1 (5 bases). The CDR3 sequence is 16 residues long. Trimming removed 1 base from V and 0 bases from J, with 10 bases in between. Looked up from germline, CDR1 is LNHDA and CDR2 is SQIVND (reference sequence). This CDR3 is CASSIGGTRSYNEQFF. The DNA of the CDR3 is TGTGCCAGTAGTATAGGGGGCACCCGCTCCTACAATGAGCAGTTCTTC. The complete variable domain, with remaining parts taken from reference TRBV19 and TRBJ2-1, reads DGGITQSPKYLFRKEGQNVTLSCEQNLNHDAMYWYRQDPGQGLRLIYYSQIVNDFQKGDIAEGYSVSREKKESFPLTVTSAQKNPTAFYLCASSIGGTRSYNEQFFGPGTRLTVL.

The chain carries TRBV5-6 and TRBJ2-3; possibly TRBD2 for D (5 bases). CDR3 length: 15 residues. Deletions cut 4 bases from V and 0 bases from J, with 12 bases between. The germline CDR1 and CDR2 sequences are SGHDT and YYEEEE. The CDR3: CASSMRRTSTDTQYF. The CDR3, as DNA: TGTGCCAGCAGCATGAGGAGGACTAGCACAGATACGCAGTATTTT.

The chain has TRBV12-5 and TRBJ2-7, with 12 bases identical to TRBD1. The CDR3 consists of 17 residues. Per the germline V gene, CDR1 is LGHNT and CDR2 is FRNRAP. The V and J ends lost 5 bases and 0 bases, in that order; junction bases with no gene match: 8. The CDR3 is CASGAGTGGFSSYEQYF. DNA of the CDR3: TGTGCTAGTGGTGCCGGGACAGGGGGCTTCAGCTCCTACGAGCAGTACTTC.

The rearrangement uses TRBV19 and TRBJ2-1, with 10 bases aligning to TRBD1. The CDR3 is 16 amino acids. Trimming at V came to 3 bases and at J to 3 bases, leaving 5 bases not matched to a gene. Germline loops: CDR1 LNHDA, CDR2 SQIVND (reference sequence). DNA for the CDR3: TGTGCCAGTAGTATGGGGGGGACAGGGGTCTACAATGAGCAGTTCTTC. It is translated as CASSMGGTGVYNEQFF.

Only a few counts were recorded for this clone. The rearrangement uses TRBV4-3 and TRBJ1-1, with D possibly TRBD1 on 5 matching bases. Trimming took 0 bases from V and 3 from J, leaving 8 bases between them. The germline V gene has CDR1 LGHNA and CDR2 YSLEER. CDR3 length equals 14 residues. The CDR3 DNA reads as TGCGCCAGCAGCCAAGACGGGGGGTACACTGAAGCTTTCTTT. It codes for CASSQDGGYTEAFF.

Points on this clone: Other DNA sequences in this specimen translate into the identical CDR3. This chain links TRBV5-8 with TRBJ1-2; TRBD1 might be the D (6 bases). V gave up 3 bases and J gave up 4 bases, with 13 bases separating them. The CDR3 covers 14 residues. Germline V gene sequence: CDR1 SGHTS, CDR2 YDEGEE. The CDR3 nucleotides are TGTGCCAGCAGCTGGGGGGGCGGTTCCTATGGCTACACCTTC. This sequence encodes CASSWGGGSYGYTF.

The genes are TRBV7-3 and TRBJ2-7, with 10 bases aligning to TRBD1. The CDR3 is 15 residues long. Germline lookup yields CDR1 SGHTA and CDR2 FQGTGA. V lost 4 bases to trimming and J lost 3 bases; unmatched junction nucleotides: 6. The CDR3 region is CASSYTGTGDYEQYF. As DNA, the CDR3 is TGTGCCAGCAGCTACACCGGGACAGGGGACTACGAGCAGTACTTC.

The gene calls are TRBV4-1 and TRBJ2-3, with D unresolved. From germline, CDR1 is MGHRA and CDR2 YSYEKL. The CDR3 totals 16 residues. V was pared by 5 bases and J by 2 bases, with 17 bases between. CDR3 sequence: CASSFPREASTDTQYF. For the CDR3, the DNA is TGCGCCAGCAGCTTCCCTCGCGAGGCATCCACAGATACGCAGTATTTT.

This clone was seen a single time. The chain has TRBV6-5 and TRBJ1-4; no firm D call. V was clipped by 0 bases and J by 12 bases, with 14 bases between them. The CDR3 contains 14 residues. The germline gives CDR1 MNHEY, CDR2 SVGAGI. The DNA for the CDR3 is TGTGCCAGCAGTTACTCCCAGGCCGGTCCTCAACTGTTTTTT. As protein: CASSYSQAGPQLFF.

V and J are TRBV9 and TRBJ2-5; 13 nucleotides agree with TRBD2. Germline-derived CDR1 and CDR2 are SGDLS and YYNGEE. Trimming at V came to 4 bases and at J to 3 bases, leaving 3 bases not matched to a gene. The CDR3 consists of 15 residues. The CDR3 protein is CASSPTSGGKETQYF. As DNA, the CDR3 is TGTGCCAGCAGCCCGACTAGCGGGGGGAAAGAGACCCAGTACTTC.

The CDR3 DNA reads as TGTGCCAGCAGTCCACAGGGGCGAGTGGAGCTTACGAATGAGCAGTTCTTC. It translates to CASSPQGRVELTNEQFF. The rearrangement uses TRBV2 and TRBJ2-1, with 7 bases lining up with TRBD1. Germline V gene data show CDR1 as SNHLY and CDR2 as FYNNEI. V was clipped by 5 bases and J by 7 bases; unmatched bases: 17. The CDR3 is 17 amino acids.

This chain uses TRBV6-1 with TRBJ1-4; 8 bases agree with TRBD1. Per germline, CDR1 MNHNS and CDR2 SASEGT. The CDR3 contains 15 residues. J lost 6 bases, V lost 4 bases, and 7 bases had no gene match. The CDR3 DNA is TGTGCCAGCAGTGCATCCAGGGGGCTGGATGAAAAACTGTTTTTT. Translation: CASSASRGLDEKLFF.

J is TRBJ1-1 and V is TRBV5-1, with 11 bases aligning to TRBD1. Germline assignment: CDR1 SGHRS and CDR2 YFSETQ. The CDR3 contains 16 residues. The trim removed 4 bases at V and 1 base at J, leaving 6 bases unmatched. The CDR3 DNA reads TGCGCCAGCAGCAAGGACAGGGGGCTCGGGAACACTGAAGCTTTCTTT. This gives the protein CASSKDRGLGNTEAFF.